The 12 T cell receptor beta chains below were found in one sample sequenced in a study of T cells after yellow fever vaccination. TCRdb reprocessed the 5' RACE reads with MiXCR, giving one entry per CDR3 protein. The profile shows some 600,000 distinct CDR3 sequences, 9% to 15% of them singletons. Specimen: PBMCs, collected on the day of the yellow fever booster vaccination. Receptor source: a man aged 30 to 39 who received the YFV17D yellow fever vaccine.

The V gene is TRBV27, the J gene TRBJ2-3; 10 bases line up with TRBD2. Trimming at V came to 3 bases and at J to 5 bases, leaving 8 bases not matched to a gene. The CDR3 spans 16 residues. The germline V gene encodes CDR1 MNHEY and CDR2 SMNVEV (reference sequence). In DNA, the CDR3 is TGTGCCAGCAGTTTTAGCGGGGGGCGGACGGGAGATACGCAGTATTTT. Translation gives CASSFSGGRTGDTQYF.

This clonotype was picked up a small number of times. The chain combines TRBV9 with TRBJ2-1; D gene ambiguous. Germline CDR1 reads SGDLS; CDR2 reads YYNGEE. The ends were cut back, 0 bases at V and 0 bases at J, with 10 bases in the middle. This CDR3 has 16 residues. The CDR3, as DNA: TGTGCCAGCAGCGTAGGAACTGACCCCTCCTACAATGAGCAGTTCTTC. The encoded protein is CASSVGTDPSYNEQFF.

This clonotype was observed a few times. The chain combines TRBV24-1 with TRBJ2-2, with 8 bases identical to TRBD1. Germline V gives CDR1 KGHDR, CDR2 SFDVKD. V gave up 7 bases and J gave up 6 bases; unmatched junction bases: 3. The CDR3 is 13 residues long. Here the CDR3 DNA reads TGTGCCACCAGGACAGGGGCGGCCGGGGAGCTGTTTTTT. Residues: CATRTGAAGELFF.

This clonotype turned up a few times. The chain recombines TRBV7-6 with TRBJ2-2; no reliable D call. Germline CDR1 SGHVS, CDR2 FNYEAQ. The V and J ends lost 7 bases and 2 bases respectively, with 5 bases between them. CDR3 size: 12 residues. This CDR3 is CASKRNTGELFF. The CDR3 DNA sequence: TGTGCCAGCAAGCGAAACACCGGGGAGCTGTTTTTT.

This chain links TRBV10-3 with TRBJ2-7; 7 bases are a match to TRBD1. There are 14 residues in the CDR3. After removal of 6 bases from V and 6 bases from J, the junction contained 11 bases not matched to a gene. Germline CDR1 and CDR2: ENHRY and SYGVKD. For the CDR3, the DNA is TGTGCCATCAGCCTCGGGACAGTCTTGAGCGAGCAGTACTTC. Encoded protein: CAISLGTVLSEQYF.

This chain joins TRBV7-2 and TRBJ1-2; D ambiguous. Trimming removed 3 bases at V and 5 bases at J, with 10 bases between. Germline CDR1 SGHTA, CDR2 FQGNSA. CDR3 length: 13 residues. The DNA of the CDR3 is TGTGCCAGCAGCTTCACCCGAGGATATGGCTACACCTTC. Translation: CASSFTRGYGYTF.

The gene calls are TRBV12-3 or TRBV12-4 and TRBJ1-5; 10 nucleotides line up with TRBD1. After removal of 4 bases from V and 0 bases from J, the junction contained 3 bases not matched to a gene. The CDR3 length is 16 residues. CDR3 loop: CASSWTGGRSNQPQHF. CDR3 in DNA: TGTGCCAGCAGTTGGACAGGGGGACGTAGCAATCAGCCCCAGCATTTT.

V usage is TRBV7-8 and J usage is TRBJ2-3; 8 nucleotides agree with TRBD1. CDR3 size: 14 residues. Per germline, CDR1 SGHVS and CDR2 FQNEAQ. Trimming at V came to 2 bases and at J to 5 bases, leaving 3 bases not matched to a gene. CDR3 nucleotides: TGTGCCAGCAGCTTATTGACAGGGGAAGATACGCAGTATTTT. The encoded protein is CASSLLTGEDTQYF.

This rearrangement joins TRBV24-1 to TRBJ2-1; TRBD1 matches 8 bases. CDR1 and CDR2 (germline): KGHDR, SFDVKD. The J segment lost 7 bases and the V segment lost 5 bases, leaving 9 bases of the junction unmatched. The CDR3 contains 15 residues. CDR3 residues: CATSGRGQGPNEQFF. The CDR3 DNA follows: TGTGCCACCAGTGGCAGGGGGCAGGGTCCGAATGAGCAGTTCTTC.

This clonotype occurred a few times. Here the CDR3 DNA reads TGCAGTGCTATTCGTCCGAGGGACGGCACCGGGGAGCTGTTTTTT. This codes for CSAIRPRDGTGELFF. The chain links TRBV20-1 to TRBJ2-2, with D perhaps TRBD1 or TRBD2 (5 bases each). V shed 4 bases and J shed 4 bases, with 16 bases lying between them. The CDR3 length is 15 residues. Germline V gene lookup returns CDR1 DFQATT and CDR2 SNEGSKA (reference sequence).

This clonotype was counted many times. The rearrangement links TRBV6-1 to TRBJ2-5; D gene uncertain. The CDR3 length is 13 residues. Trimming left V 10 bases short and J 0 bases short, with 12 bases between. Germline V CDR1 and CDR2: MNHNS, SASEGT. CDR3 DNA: TGTGCCACCACCACCCCGAACCAAGAGACCCAGTACTTC. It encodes CATTTPNQETQYF.

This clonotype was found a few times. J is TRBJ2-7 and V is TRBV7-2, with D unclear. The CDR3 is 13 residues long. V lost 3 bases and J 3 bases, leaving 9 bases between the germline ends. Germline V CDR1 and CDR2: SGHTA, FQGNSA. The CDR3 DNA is TGTGCCAGCAGCTTCCGGGTGAACTACGAGCAGTACTTC. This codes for CASSFRVNYEQYF.